The sequence of this TCR beta chain was determined in a study of molecular identifiers for immune sequencing clone quantification. Points from the study as a whole: In cases of identical TCR molecules sharing a barcode, highly expanded clone sizes could be underestimated.

The V gene lost 1 base and the J gene lost 7 bases, with 8 bases spanning the gap. Germline CDR1 is LGHNT and CDR2 is FRNRAP. The length of the CDR3 is 13 residues. Sorting selected naive CD8 T cells with a CD8+CD4-CCR7+CD45RA+ phenotype. This clonotype was detected many times. Its antigen is not identified. Bulk TCR libraries used previously described methods and listed TCR primers. TCRdb reprocessed the PCR reads via MiXCR and lists one record per CDR3 protein. The profile shows over 600,000 distinct CDR3 sequences, 15% to 20% of them singletons. Material: naive CD8+ T cells from blood, with Jurkat cell RNA spiked in. The subset is: FACS-sorted CD8+CD4-CCR7+CD45RA+ naive T cells. The TCR originated in a human donor in good health. Some libraries in this study had Jurkat cell RNA spiked in. The chain employs TRBV12-5 and TRBJ1-5; D gene unclear. CDR3 coding DNA: TGTGCTAGTGGTTTGGGGGTAGGGCAGCCCCAGCATTTT. The encoded protein is CASGLGVGQPQHF.